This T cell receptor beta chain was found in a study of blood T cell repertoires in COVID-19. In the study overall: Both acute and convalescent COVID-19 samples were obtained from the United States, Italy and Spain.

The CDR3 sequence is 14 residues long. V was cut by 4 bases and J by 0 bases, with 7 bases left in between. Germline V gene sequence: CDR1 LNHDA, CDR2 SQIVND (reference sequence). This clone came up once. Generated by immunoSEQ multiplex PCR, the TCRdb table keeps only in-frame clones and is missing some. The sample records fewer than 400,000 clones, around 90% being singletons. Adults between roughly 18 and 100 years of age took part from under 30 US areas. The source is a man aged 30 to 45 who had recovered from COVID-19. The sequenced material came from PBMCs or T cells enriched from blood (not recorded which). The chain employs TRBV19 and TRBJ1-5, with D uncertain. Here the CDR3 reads CASSSQDSNQPQHF. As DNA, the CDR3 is TGTGCCAGTAGTAGCCAGGATAGCAATCAGCCCCAGCATTTT.